This T cell receptor beta chain is drawn from a study of blood T cell repertoires in COVID-19. Study information: The samples span acute and convalescent COVID-19 from the United States, Italy and Spain.

Trimming stripped 2 bases from V and 10 bases from J, with 11 bases between. Germline V lookup: CDR1 DFQATT, CDR2 SNEGSKA (reference sequence). This CDR3 contains 11 residues. Sequencing used immunoSEQ multiplex PCR; TCRdb keeps in-frame clones, though not all of them. The sample has a few hundred thousand clones, 70% to 90% seen once. What the recovered Cohort 3 donors had was two negative PCRs, clearance, or symptom resolution. The sequence came from a woman aged 25 to 39 who had recovered from COVID-19. Sequencing was done on a sample of PBMCs or T cells enriched from blood (not recorded which). The rearrangement links TRBV20-1 to TRBJ1-1; D is undetermined. DNA for the CDR3: TGCAGTGCTAGAAGGATGGAGGGAGCTTTCTTT. This gives the protein CSARRMEGAFF.